This T cell receptor beta chain stems from a study of OX40 agonist ivuxolimab in advanced cancers. Here immunoSEQ multiplex PCR was the method, and the copy in TCRdb shows in-frame clones only, minus some. The top ten clones hold 3.5% to 6% of a sample with roughly 84,000 clones, around 85% of them seen once. Points on this clone: Its cognate antigen is unknown.

Findings and caveats of the study: The study found that CD8+ T cells averaged more expanded clones than CD4+.

The sample was CD4+ or CD8+ T cells sorted from blood, taken in a trial of the OX40 agonist ivuxolimab. The source of this sequence is an adult with an advanced solid tumor such as melanoma, head and neck, liver or kidney cancer.

In DNA form, the CDR3 reads TGCGCCAGCAGCCAAGAGACGGGGGGCGGTCAGCCCCAGCATTTT. Translated, it gives CASSQETGGGQPQHF. The chain links TRBV4-1 to TRBJ1-5; possible D gene TRBD1, 6 bases. CDR1 MGHRA and CDR2 YSYEKL come from the germline V gene. Deletions cut 0 bases from V and 6 bases from J, with 12 bases between. The CDR3 length is 15 residues.